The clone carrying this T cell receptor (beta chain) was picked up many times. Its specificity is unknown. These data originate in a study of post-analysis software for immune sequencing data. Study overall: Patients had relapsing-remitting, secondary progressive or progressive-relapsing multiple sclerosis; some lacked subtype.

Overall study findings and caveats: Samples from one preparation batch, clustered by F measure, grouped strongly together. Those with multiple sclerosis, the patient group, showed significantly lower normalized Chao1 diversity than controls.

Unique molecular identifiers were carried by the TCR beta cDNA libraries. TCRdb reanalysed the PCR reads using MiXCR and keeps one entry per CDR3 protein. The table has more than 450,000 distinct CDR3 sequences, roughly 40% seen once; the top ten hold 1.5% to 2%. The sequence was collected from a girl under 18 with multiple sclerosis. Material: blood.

In DNA form, the CDR3 reads TGCAGCGTTGAAGCTAGCGACTACGAGCAGTACTTC. Protein: CSVEASDYEQYF. The rearrangement links TRBV29-1 to TRBJ2-7, with D perhaps TRBD2 (6 bases). CDR1 is SQVTM, CDR2 ANQGSEA, per germline. The CDR3 is 12 residues long. The ends were cut back, 1 base at V and 3 bases at J, with 7 bases in the middle.